The 2 T cell receptor beta chains below come from one sample, sequenced in a study of shared clonotypes between healthy human individuals. TCRdb's copy holds only in-frame clones and misses some; the assay was immunoSEQ multiplex PCR. Among hundreds of thousands of clones listed, 85% to 95% were seen once. CD8 cells classed as naive were CD45RO-negative and positively selected for CCR7, excluding terminally differentiated effector memory CD45RA+ cells. Material for sequencing was naive CD8+ T cells sorted from blood. The receptors here all came from a woman aged 25 to 39 in good health.

The chain couples TRBV5-1 to TRBJ2-7; no clear D. CDR3 length: 14 amino acids. Germline CDR1 reads SGHRS; CDR2 reads YFSETQ. V was trimmed by 0 bases and J by 2 bases, leaving 9 bases between them. CDR3 residues: CASSLGDKTYEQYF. As DNA, the CDR3 is TGCGCCAGCAGCTTGGGTGACAAAACCTACGAGCAGTACTTC.

The V and J genes are TRBV19 and TRBJ2-1, with D possibly TRBD2 on 6 matching bases. V gave up 3 bases and J gave up 0 bases, with 9 bases separating them. The germline CDR1 and CDR2 sequences are LNHDA and SQIVND (reference sequence). This CDR3 is built from 15 residues. CDR3 sequence reads: CASSMEGSSYNEQFF. As DNA, the CDR3 is TGTGCCAGTAGTATGGAGGGGAGCTCCTACAATGAGCAGTTCTTC.